The 10 T cell receptor beta chains presented below share a single source sample, sequenced in a study of T cell repertoires in cytomegalovirus infection. MiXCR was run by TCRdb on the reads, yielding one entry per CDR3 protein. The sample lists more than 650,000 distinct CDR3 sequences; 35% to 40% were seen once. The sample consisted of PBMCs. These receptors originate from a human donor in good health (CMV status not recorded). Some clones in this sample may be carry-over from other donors' samples.

The chain uses TRBV7-6 and TRBJ1-3; D gene unclear. The CDR3 has 16 amino acids. Germline CDR1 and CDR2: SGHVS and FNYEAQ. V lost 5 bases to trimming and J lost 0 bases, with 14 bases between them. Written as DNA, the CDR3 is TGTGCCAGCAGCCCTACTATCGGCACCTCTGGAAACACCATATATTTT. It encodes CASSPTIGTSGNTIYF.

CDR3 amino acids: CASSDGQGETQYF. CDR3 coding DNA: TGTGCCAGCAGTGACGGGCAGGGGGAGACCCAGTACTTC. This sequence joins TRBV2 and TRBJ2-5; tentatively, D is TRBD1 (6 bases). The V end lost 3 bases, the J end lost 5 bases, and 10 bases lay between the germline ends. Per the germline V gene, CDR1 is SNHLY and CDR2 is FYNNEI. CDR3 length: 13 residues.

This clonotype was seen only a few times. This chain connects TRBV4-2 to TRBJ1-1; D is possibly TRBD1 (5 bases). The CDR3 sequence is 15 residues long. Germline V CDR1 and CDR2: LGHNA, YNFKEQ. V lost 2 bases and J 5 bases, leaving 15 bases between the germline ends. The CDR3 reads CASSQQDRLGTEAFF. CDR3 DNA sequence: TGTGCCAGCAGCCAACAAGACAGACTAGGGACTGAAGCTTTCTTT.

This clonotype was seen a handful of times. The J gene is TRBJ2-1, the V gene TRBV20-1; TRBD2 matches 7 bases. J lost 9 bases, V lost 3 bases, and 11 bases had no gene match. This CDR3 has 14 residues. Germline CDR1 reads DFQATT; CDR2 reads SNEGSKA (reference sequence). CDR3 residues: CSARVGGGPGEQFF. The CDR3 nucleotides are TGCAGTGCTAGGGTGGGGGGAGGGCCGGGTGAGCAGTTCTTC.

CDR3 DNA sequence: TGTGCCAGCAGTTACATACAGGGCACAGATACGCAGTATTTT. Protein: CASSYIQGTDTQYF. The gene calls are TRBV6-5 and TRBJ2-3; D may be TRBD1 (5 bases). CDR3 length: 14 amino acids. Germline CDR1 is MNHEY and CDR2 is SVGAGI. The V end lost 2 bases, the J end lost 1 base, and 7 bases lay between the germline ends.

Comments on this clonotype: An end of the junction differs from the germline gene, which may be a read error. The chain joins TRBV6-1 to TRBJ1-5; tentatively, D is TRBD1 (5 bases). The CDR3 has 13 residues. CDR1 is MNHNS, CDR2 SASEGT, per germline. The CDR3 region has the DNA TGTGCCAGCAGGGTAACAGGTAATCGGCCCCAGCATTTT. It encodes CASRVTGNRPQHF.

This clonotype was seen more than once but under ten times. In DNA, the CDR3 is TGTGCCAGCAGTTCCCGGGACAGGGGAAATTCACCCCTCCACTTT. Translated, it gives CASSSRDRGNSPLHF. This chain links TRBV6-1 with TRBJ1-6; 10 nucleotides line up with TRBD1. CDR3 length: 15 residues. CDR1 is MNHNS, CDR2 SASEGT, per germline. After removal of 5 bases from V and 7 bases from J, the junction contained 5 bases not matched to a gene.

V and J are TRBV20-1 and TRBJ2-5; D possibly corresponds to TRBD1 (6 bases). Germline-derived CDR1 and CDR2 are DFQATT and SNEGSKA (reference sequence). The V gene lost 5 bases and the J gene lost 2 bases, with 15 bases spanning the gap. The CDR3 is 14 residues long. The CDR3 DNA is TGCAGTGCTGGGACGAAACAGGGACAAGAGACCCAGTACTTC. Translated, it gives CSAGTKQGQETQYF.

This clonotype was seen only a few times. The chain uses TRBV20-1 and TRBJ1-6, with 11 bases aligning to TRBD1. The V segment lost 5 bases and the J segment 0 bases; nucleotides outside the gene matches: 9. Germline V CDR1 and CDR2: DFQATT, SNEGSKA (reference sequence). The length of the CDR3 is 18 residues. The chain's CDR3 is CSARTGGVPASYNSPLHF. DNA of the CDR3: TGCAGTGCTCGGACAGGGGGCGTACCGGCCTCCTATAATTCACCCCTCCACTTT.

The chain carries TRBV5-1 and TRBJ1-4; no firm D call. The V gene lost 2 bases and the J gene lost 8 bases, with 16 bases spanning the gap. The CDR3 is made up of 15 amino acids. Germline values: CDR1 SGHRS, CDR2 YFSETQ. The CDR3 DNA is TGCGCCAGCAGCTTAATGTCGGATCCTGGCGAAAAACTGTTTTTT. The encoded protein is CASSLMSDPGEKLFF.